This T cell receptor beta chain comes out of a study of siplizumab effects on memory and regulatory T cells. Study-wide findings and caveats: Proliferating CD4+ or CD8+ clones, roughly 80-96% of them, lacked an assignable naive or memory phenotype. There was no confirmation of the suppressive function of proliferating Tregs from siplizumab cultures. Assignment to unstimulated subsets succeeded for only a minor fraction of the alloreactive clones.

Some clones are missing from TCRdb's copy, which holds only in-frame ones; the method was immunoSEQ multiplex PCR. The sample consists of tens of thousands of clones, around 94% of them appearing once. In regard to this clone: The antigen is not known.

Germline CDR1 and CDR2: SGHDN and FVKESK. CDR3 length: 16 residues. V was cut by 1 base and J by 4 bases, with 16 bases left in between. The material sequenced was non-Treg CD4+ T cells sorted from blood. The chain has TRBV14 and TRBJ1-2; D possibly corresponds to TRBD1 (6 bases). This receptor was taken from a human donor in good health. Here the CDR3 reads CASSQGSPGVSYGYTF. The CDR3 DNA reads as TGTGCCAGCAGCCAAGGGTCTCCAGGGGTTAGCTATGGCTACACCTTC.